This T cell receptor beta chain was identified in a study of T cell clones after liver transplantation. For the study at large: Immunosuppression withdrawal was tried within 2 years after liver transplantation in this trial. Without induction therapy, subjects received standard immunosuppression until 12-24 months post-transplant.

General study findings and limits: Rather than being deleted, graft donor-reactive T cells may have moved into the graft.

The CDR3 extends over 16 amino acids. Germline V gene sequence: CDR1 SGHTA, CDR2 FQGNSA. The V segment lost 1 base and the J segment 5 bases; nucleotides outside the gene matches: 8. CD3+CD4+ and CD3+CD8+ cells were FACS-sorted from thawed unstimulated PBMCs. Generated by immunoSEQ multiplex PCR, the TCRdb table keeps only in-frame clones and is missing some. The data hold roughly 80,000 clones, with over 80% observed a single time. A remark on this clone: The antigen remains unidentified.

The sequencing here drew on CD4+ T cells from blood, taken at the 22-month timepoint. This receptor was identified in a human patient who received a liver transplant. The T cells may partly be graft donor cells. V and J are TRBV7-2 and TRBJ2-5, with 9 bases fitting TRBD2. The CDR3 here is CASSLGLAGEGETQYF. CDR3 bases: TGTGCCAGCAGCTTAGGTTTAGCGGGAGAGGGCGAGACCCAGTACTTC.